These 5 T cell receptor beta chains share one sample of origin, sequenced in a study of CD8+ T cells in alopecia areata. Following RNA extraction, reverse transcription yielded cDNA that acted as the sequencing template. Sequenced by immunoSEQ multiplex PCR; TCRdb stores in-frame clones only, minus some. This table has some 200,000 clones, roughly 56% appearing once. The treatment: oral pan-JAK inhibitor, 5-10 mg twice daily. Source: CD4+ T cells sorted from blood, taken at week 4, from a patient treated with tofacitinib. The source is a human donor with alopecia areata.

This clone was found once. Written as DNA, the CDR3 is TGTGCCAGCAGTGCGCAGGGACAGGGTGCCTACGAGCAGTACTTC. Translating gives CASSAQGQGAYEQYF. The chain has TRBV6-5 and TRBJ2-7; 9 bases are shared with TRBD1. Germline V gene lookup returns CDR1 MNHEY and CDR2 SVGAGI. Unmatched junction bases numbered 7, after V lost 5 bases and J lost 2 bases. The CDR3 is made up of 15 amino acids.

The chain employs TRBV5-4 and TRBJ1-2; D is uncertain. The CDR3 contains 14 residues. The V end lost 2 bases, the J end lost 0 bases, and 8 bases lay between the germline ends. Looked up from germline, CDR1 is SGHNT and CDR2 is YYREEE (reference sequence). The CDR3 nucleotides are TGTGCCAGCAGCTTAAACAGTGCTAACTATGGCTACACCTTC. It encodes CASSLNSANYGYTF. The whole variable domain, remainder taken from reference TRBV5-4 and TRBJ1-2, is ETGVTQSPTHLIKTRGQQVTLRCSSQSGHNTVSWYQQALGQGPQFIFQYYREEENGRGNFPPRFSGLQFPNYSSELNVNALELDDSALYLCASSLNSANYGYTFGSGTRLTVV.

This chain connects TRBV9 to TRBJ2-2; D remains unclear. The V and J ends lost 0 bases and 2 bases respectively, with 11 bases between them. The germline V gene encodes CDR1 SGDLS and CDR2 YYNGEE. The CDR3 covers 16 residues. The CDR3 spells CASSVVSPPNTGELFF. CDR3 DNA: TGTGCCAGCAGCGTAGTGTCGCCACCCAACACCGGGGAGCTGTTTTTT.

The CDR3: CAWISGGNTIYF. DNA of the CDR3: TGTGCCTGGATATCTGGTGGAAACACCATATATTTT. V is TRBV30 and J is TRBJ1-3; D is uncertain. CDR3 length: 12 residues. With 4 bases removed from V and 3 bases from J, the gap between germline ends came to 7 bases. Germline assignment: CDR1 GTSNPN and CDR2 SVGIG (reference sequence).

This clone was counted ten times or more. The rearrangement uses TRBV7-6 and TRBJ2-5; no reliable D call. Trimming removed 2 bases from V and 3 bases from J, with 10 bases in between. Germline V gene sequence: CDR1 SGHVS, CDR2 FNYEAQ. This CDR3 is 14 amino acids long. CDR3 protein: CASSLFESKETQYF. Here the CDR3 DNA reads TGTGCCAGCAGCTTATTTGAGAGTAAAGAGACCCAGTACTTC.